The 9 T cell receptor beta chains below come from one sample, sequenced in a study of blood T cell repertoires in COVID-19. Libraries were prepared by immunoSEQ multiplex PCR; TCRdb keeps only in-frame clonotypes and omits some of them. The sample has 200,000 to 300,000 clones; about four fifths are singletons. Sequencing input: peripheral blood. The origin of the receptors is a woman of 80 years or more with acute or convalescent COVID-19.

This sequence joins TRBV11-2 and TRBJ1-4, with unresolved D. This CDR3 contains 15 residues. The V and J ends lost 0 bases and 7 bases respectively, with 12 bases between them. From germline, CDR1 is SGHAT and CDR2 FQNNGV. The CDR3 DNA sequence: TGTGCCAGCAGCTTAGATCGTCCAGGAGGTGAAAAACTGTTTTTT. Protein product: CASSLDRPGGEKLFF.

This chain joins TRBV4-1 and TRBJ2-4; 8 nucleotides line up with TRBD1. The CDR3 contains 18 residues. V shed 3 bases and J 2 bases; nucleotides not matched to a gene: 12. Germline-derived CDR1 and CDR2 are MGHRA and YSYEKL. CDR3: CASSHTNERTGSKNIQYF. In DNA form, the CDR3 reads TGCGCCAGCAGCCATACGAACGAGAGGACAGGGTCCAAAAACATTCAGTACTTC.

V usage is TRBV7-2 and J usage is TRBJ1-3; tentatively, D is TRBD1 (6 bases). The germline V and J ends were trimmed by 5 bases and 4 bases, with 18 bases remaining between them. This CDR3 is built from 16 residues. Germline loops: CDR1 SGHTA, CDR2 FQGNSA. This chain's CDR3 is CASSPDRGAGGNTIYF. CDR3 sequence (DNA): TGTGCCAGCAGCCCGGACCGGGGGGCGGGCGGAAACACCATATATTTT.

The chain has TRBV5-5 and TRBJ2-7; TRBD1 matches at 7 bases. The CDR3 is 14 amino acids. Germline V CDR1 and CDR2: SGHKS, YYEKEE (reference sequence). V was pared by 0 bases and J by 4 bases, with 4 bases of the junction left unmatched. The CDR3 is CASSLGAGGYEQYF. In DNA, the CDR3 is TGTGCCAGCAGCTTGGGAGCAGGGGGATACGAGCAGTACTTC. Looking up the rest from reference TRBV5-5 and TRBJ2-7 gives the full variable domain: DAGVTQSPTHLIKTRGQQVTLRCSPISGHKSVSWYQQVLGQGPQFIFQYYEKEERGRGNFPDRFSARQFPNYSSELNVNALLLGDSALYLCASSLGAGGYEQYFGPGTRLTVT.

The V call is TRBV2, the J call TRBJ1-5, with 8 positions matching TRBD1. Germline V CDR1 and CDR2: SNHLY, FYNNEI. Trimming removed 6 bases from V and 1 base from J; junction bases left unmatched: 5. The CDR3 covers 15 residues. The CDR3 nucleotides are TGTGCCAGCAGCCCTAGACAGGGGAGCAATCAGCCCCAGCATTTT. It yields the protein CASSPRQGSNQPQHF.

The V call is TRBV18, the J call TRBJ1-4; D is undetermined. CDR3 size: 16 residues. Germline loops: CDR1 KGHSH, CDR2 LQKENI. V shed 1 base and J shed 0 bases, with 9 bases lying between them. The CDR3 region is CASSPQPGTTNEKLFF. CDR3 nucleotides: TGTGCCAGCTCACCACAACCGGGAACAACTAATGAAAAACTGTTTTTT.

This chain links TRBV7-9 with TRBJ1-2, with 10 positions matching TRBD1. Per germline, CDR1 SEHNR and CDR2 FQNEAQ (reference sequence). The CDR3 is 14 amino acids. Trimming took 5 bases from V and 7 from J; bases not matched to a gene: 7. CDR3: CASSIGTGVGGYTF. For the CDR3, the DNA is TGTGCCAGCAGCATTGGGACAGGGGTGGGTGGCTACACCTTC.

The CDR3 is CASSLGTNTGELFF. CDR3 in DNA: TGCGCCAGCAGCTTGGGAACTAACACCGGGGAGCTGTTTTTT. The rearrangement uses TRBV5-1 and TRBJ2-2; D remains ambiguous. The CDR3 is 14 residues long. Germline-derived CDR1 and CDR2 are SGHRS and YFSETQ. The V end lost 0 bases, the J end lost 2 bases, and 5 bases lay between the germline ends.

CDR3 coding DNA: TGCAGCGTTGACCTGGACAGGGTCTCGGGTGGCTACACCTTC. Its translation is CSVDLDRVSGGYTF. The genes are TRBV29-1 and TRBJ1-2, with 8 bases aligning to TRBD1. V shed 3 bases and J 7 bases; nucleotides not matched to a gene: 10. The CDR3 totals 14 residues. From germline, CDR1 is SQVTM and CDR2 ANQGSEA.